The next 19 T cell receptor beta chains were all read from a single sample in a study of blood T cell repertoires in COVID-19. The data were produced by immunoSEQ multiplex PCR, yet TCRdb's version contains in-frame clones alone and is incomplete. The sample yields over 200,000 clones, approximately 88% seen once. Sample: peripheral blood. Receptors originate from a man between 40 and 49 years old with acute or convalescent COVID-19.

The chain uses TRBV20-1 and TRBJ2-5; 7 nucleotides line up with TRBD2. V lost 3 bases, J lost 6 bases, and 10 bases stayed unmatched. CDR1 is DFQATT and CDR2 is SNEGSKA in the germline V gene (reference sequence). The CDR3 loop spans 14 amino acids. CDR3 residues: CSASRDSGLKTQYF. The CDR3, as DNA: TGCAGTGCTAGTAGGGATAGCGGGTTAAAGACCCAGTACTTC.

The chain couples TRBV7-9 to TRBJ1-1; a weak D match, TRBD1 (5 bases). Germline V gives CDR1 SEHNR, CDR2 FQNEAQ (reference sequence). The CDR3 is 12 residues long. V was trimmed by 8 bases and J by 5 bases, leaving 12 bases between them. As DNA, the CDR3 is TGTGCCAGCCGCGGGGCGGAGACTGAAGCTTTCTTT. It is translated as CASRGAETEAFF.

There are a few counts of this clone. The chain employs TRBV16 and TRBJ1-2; D call uncertain. Germline V gene sequence: CDR1 KGHSY, CDR2 FQNENV. V lost 5 bases and J 5 bases, leaving 12 bases between the germline ends. The CDR3 contains 13 residues. CDR3 sequence: CASSVGSGYGYTF. The DNA for the CDR3 is TGTGCCAGCAGCGTAGGATCGGGATATGGCTACACCTTC.

This clone was counted a single time. Other nucleotide sequences from this sample produce the same CDR3. This rearrangement joins TRBV28 to TRBJ2-7, with D possibly TRBD1 on 5 matching bases. Germline V gene lookup returns CDR1 MDHEN and CDR2 SYDVKM. The CDR3 extends over 12 amino acids. Trimming took off 1 base at V and 7 bases at J, with 8 bases between the two ends. CDR3 nucleotide sequence: TGTGCCAGCAGTTTATTAAACAGGGAGCAGTACTTC. Its protein product is CASSLLNREQYF.

The chain couples TRBV5-1 to TRBJ1-6; no firm D call. This CDR3 contains 15 residues. The germline CDR1 and CDR2 sequences are SGHRS and YFSETQ. V was trimmed by 4 bases and J by 9 bases, leaving 17 bases between them. For the CDR3, the DNA is TGCGCCAGCAGCCCCGGACGCCCAGGAGGTTCACCCCTCCACTTT. Encoded protein: CASSPGRPGGSPLHF.

This clone was picked up one time. This chain joins TRBV5-4 and TRBJ1-1; TRBD1 might be the D (5 bases). The V gene's germline CDR1 is SGHNT and CDR2 YYREEE (reference sequence). The ends were cut back, 4 bases at V and 3 bases at J, with 13 bases in the middle. The CDR3 spans 14 residues. The CDR3 nucleotides read TGTGCCAGCAGCCGCACGGGGGGTTACACTGAAGCTTTCTTT. It encodes CASSRTGGYTEAFF.

This clone was detected once. The rearrangement uses TRBV27 and TRBJ2-2, with TRBD1 matching over 12 bases. V was pared by 7 bases and J by 5 bases, with 8 bases of the junction left unmatched. Germline V gives CDR1 MNHEY, CDR2 SMNVEV (reference sequence). CDR3 length: 16 residues. CDR3 bases: TGTGCCAGCAAGACAAAGGGACAGGGGGCGACCGGGGAGCTGTTTTTT. Translating it yields CASKTKGQGATGELFF.

V and J are TRBV2 and TRBJ2-3; no definite D call. The V and J ends lost 3 bases and 0 bases respectively, with 7 bases between them. In germline, CDR1 is SNHLY, CDR2 FYNNEI. The length of the CDR3 is 14 residues. CDR3 DNA sequence: TGTGCCAGCAGTGATCCCCGGAGCACAGATACGCAGTATTTT. As protein: CASSDPRSTDTQYF.

This CDR3 reads CASSPPAGALSYEQYF. DNA of the CDR3: TGTGCCAGCAGCCCCCCAGCGGGAGCTCTATCCTACGAGCAGTACTTC. The chain couples TRBV27 to TRBJ2-7; 8 nucleotides line up with TRBD2. V trimming: 6 bases; J trimming: 1 base; junction bases outside the gene matches: 11. The CDR3 length is 16 residues. CDR1 is MNHEY and CDR2 is SMNVEV in the germline V gene (reference sequence).

This clone was picked up one time. The gene calls are TRBV4-1 and TRBJ2-4; 8 bases are shared with TRBD1. The CDR3 totals 16 residues. Looked up from germline, CDR1 is MGHRA and CDR2 is YSYEKL. Unmatched junction bases numbered 5, after V lost 2 bases and J lost 2 bases. The CDR3 loop is CASSQLDRATKNIQYF. The DNA of the CDR3 is TGCGCCAGCAGCCAACTGGACAGGGCCACCAAAAACATTCAGTACTTC.

Here the CDR3 DNA reads TGTGCCACCCTATCCCCTCAGGGGGCCTATGGCTACACCTTC. Its translation is CATLSPQGAYGYTF. The chain has TRBV10-3 and TRBJ1-2; 8 bases agree with TRBD1. Per germline, CDR1 ENHRY and CDR2 SYGVKD. This CDR3 has 14 residues. With V trimmed by 10 bases and J by 4 bases, 11 bases remained unmatched.

The count of this clone is one. The rearrangement uses TRBV18 and TRBJ2-3; 8 bases map to TRBD2. Trimming took 6 bases from V and 5 from J; bases not matched to a gene: 10. Germline values: CDR1 KGHSH, CDR2 LQKENI. This CDR3 region has 15 residues. The CDR3 DNA reads as TGTGCCAGCTCGCCCACAAGCGGGAGTGGAGATACGCAGTATTTT. Its translation is CASSPTSGSGDTQYF.

V usage is TRBV29-1 and J usage is TRBJ1-1; 7 bases map to TRBD1. Germline V gene lookup returns CDR1 SQVTM and CDR2 ANQGSEA. The CDR3 has 13 amino acids. The ends lost 6 bases at V and 6 bases at J; junction bases unmatched: 10. Here the CDR3 reads CSVWDSERAEAFF. The CDR3 DNA follows: TGCAGCGTGTGGGACAGCGAAAGGGCTGAAGCTTTCTTT.

The rearrangement joins TRBV6-2 or TRBV6-3 to TRBJ2-1; maybe TRBD2 (5 bases). V dropped 2 bases and J dropped 4 bases, with 18 bases sitting between them. This CDR3 has 17 residues. Looked up from germline, CDR1 is MNHEY and CDR2 is SVGEGT. The CDR3 sequence: CASSYRSGGPPYNEQFF. CDR3 nucleotides: TGTGCCAGCAGTTACAGGAGCGGAGGCCCCCCTTACAATGAGCAGTTCTTC.

V gene TRBV5-4 combines with J gene TRBJ1-6; TRBD1 might be the D (5 bases). Germline-derived CDR1 and CDR2 are SGHNT and YYREEE (reference sequence). There are 15 residues in the CDR3. V lost 3 bases and J lost 9, with 16 bases in between. CDR3: CASSSDTPHTSPLHF. CDR3 DNA sequence: TGTGCCAGCAGCTCGGACACGCCCCACACTTCACCCCTCCACTTT.

This sequence joins TRBV18 and TRBJ1-1, with D possibly matching TRBD1 (6 bases). CDR3 length: 15 amino acids. V was shortened by 2 bases and J by 1 base, with 11 bases between the two germline ends. Germline CDR1 KGHSH, CDR2 LQKENI. CDR3 sequence: CASSPSGATNTEAFF. The CDR3 nucleotides read TGTGCCAGCTCACCATCAGGGGCGACGAACACTGAAGCTTTCTTT.

The V and J genes are TRBV27 and TRBJ2-1; possible D gene TRBD2, 5 bases. The germline gives CDR1 MNHEY, CDR2 SMNVEV (reference sequence). Trimming took 8 bases from V and 0 from J, leaving 14 bases between them. CDR3 length: 15 residues. The CDR3 loop is CASARGGSSYNEQFF. In DNA form, the CDR3 reads TGTGCCAGCGCCCGGGGTGGGAGCTCCTACAATGAGCAGTTCTTC.

This clone was picked up one time. The chain is built from TRBV4-2 and TRBJ2-4, with D maybe TRBD2 (5 bases). CDR1 is LGHNA, CDR2 YNFKEQ, per germline. The CDR3 spans 15 residues. Trimming shortened V by 2 bases and J by 4 bases, and 12 bases separated the two germline ends. The CDR3 region has the DNA TGTGCCAGCAGCCAAAAAGCGGACCAGAAAAACATTCAGTACTTC. Protein: CASSQKADQKNIQYF.

The CDR3 here is CASSLTTTYEQYF. CDR3 in DNA: TGTGCCAGCAGTTTAACAACAACCTACGAGCAGTACTTC. V usage is TRBV12-3 or TRBV12-4 and J usage is TRBJ2-7; D call uncertain. CDR3 size: 13 residues. V lost 2 bases to trimming and J lost 2 bases, with 7 bases between them.